This T cell receptor beta chain is drawn from a study of blood T cell repertoires in COVID-19. Study background: Acute and convalescent COVID-19 samples came from the United States, Italy and Spain. From T cells, B-cell-depleted T cells, or PBMCs came the material, which was cDNA or gDNA.

In the original processing: Estimation of nucleated cell counts relied on the amplification of reference gene primers. Some clones are missing from TCRdb's copy, which holds only in-frame ones; the method was immunoSEQ multiplex PCR. That table gives V, J and clone size, and the DNA gave D and trimming. The sample holds about 170,000 clones, roughly 88% seen once. The receptor's source is a man aged 60 to 69 who had recovered from COVID-19. Sequencing was carried out using peripheral blood.

Written as DNA, the CDR3 is TGTGCCAGCAGTGAAGCGCGTCTGAGCACAGATACGCAGTATTTT. The encoded protein is CASSEARLSTDTQYF. The rearrangement uses TRBV2 and TRBJ2-3; D is uncertain. CDR1 SNHLY and CDR2 FYNNEI come from the germline V gene. V shed 0 bases and J shed 0 bases, with 7 bases lying between them. This CDR3 is built from 15 residues. The variable domain in full, with the rest retrieved from reference TRBV2 and TRBJ2-3, is EPEVTQTPSHQVTQMGQEVILRCVPISNHLYFYWYRQILGQKVEFLVSFYNNEISEKSEIFDDQFSVERPDGSNFTLKIRSTKLEDSAMYFCASSEARLSTDTQYFGPGTRLTVL.